A single sample gave rise to the 14 T cell receptor beta chains below, sequenced in a study of shared clonotypes between healthy human individuals. Clones were sequenced by immunoSEQ multiplex PCR, and TCRdb holds only the in-frame ones, with some missing. The profile shows 2 million to 2.5 million clones, 92% of them singletons. The sample consisted of naive CD4+ T cells from PBMCs. Subset denoted: CD45RA+ positively selected. The receptors derive from a man younger than 30 in good health. Some clones in this sample may be carry-over from other donors' samples.

This rearrangement joins TRBV27 to TRBJ1-1; TRBD1 might be the D (6 bases). Germline loops: CDR1 MNHEY, CDR2 SMNVEV (reference sequence). V shed 5 bases and J shed 1 base, with 11 bases lying between them. The CDR3 is 14 amino acids. In nucleotides, the CDR3 is TGTGCCAGCAGTCCGGGGACAACGAACACTGAAGCTTTCTTT. It codes for CASSPGTTNTEAFF.

V and J are TRBV5-1 and TRBJ1-1; weak D call: TRBD1 (6 bases). With 0 bases removed from V and 1 base from J, the gap between germline ends came to 10 bases. CDR1 SGHRS and CDR2 YFSETQ come from the germline V gene. The CDR3 consists of 15 residues. CDR3 coding DNA: TGCGCCAGCAGCTTGGTTACAGGGAAGAACACTGAAGCTTTCTTT. It encodes CASSLVTGKNTEAFF. The entire variable domain, with the rest obtained from reference TRBV5-1 and TRBJ1-1, is as follows: KAGVTQTPRYLIKTRGQQVTLSCSPISGHRSVSWYQQTPGQGLQFLFEYFSETQRNKGNFPGRFSGRQFSNSRSEMNVSTLELGDSALYLCASSLVTGKNTEAFFGQGTRLTVV.

The chain links TRBV10-3 to TRBJ2-1; TRBD2 is a possible D gene (5 bases). V was clipped by 6 bases and J by 7 bases, with 22 bases between them. There are 16 residues in the CDR3. Germline V gene data show CDR1 as ENHRY and CDR2 as SYGVKD. The DNA of the CDR3 is TGTGCCATCAGGGAGACTTCGGTCCGAGGAGGTAATGAGCAGTTCTTC. Encoded protein: CAIRETSVRGGNEQFF.

V and J are TRBV28 and TRBJ1-1, with unresolved D. The CDR3 consists of 13 residues. Per germline, CDR1 MDHEN and CDR2 SYDVKM. V was cut by 5 bases and J by 1 base, with 8 bases left in between. The CDR3 nucleotides read TGTGCCAGCAGTGCACAACCGAACACTGAAGCTTTCTTT. It specifies CASSAQPNTEAFF. Using reference TRBV28 and TRBJ1-1 for the parts outside the CDR3, the full variable domain is DVKVTQSSRYLVKRTGEKVFLECVQDMDHENMFWYRQDPGLGLRLIYFSYDVKMKEKGDIPEGYSVSREKKERFSLILESASTNQTSMYLCASSAQPNTEAFFGQGTRLTVV.

In this sample, this clone turned up once. The chain recombines TRBV25-1 with TRBJ1-4, with D perhaps matching TRBD1 (6 bases). The germline V gene encodes CDR1 MGHDK and CDR2 SYGVNS. Trimming removed 3 bases at V and 5 bases at J, with 13 bases between. The CDR3 contains 15 residues. The CDR3 sequence is CASSDVGGSNEKLFF. CDR3 sequence (DNA): TGTGCCAGCAGTGATGTAGGGGGTAGCAATGAAAAACTGTTTTTT.

V usage is TRBV27 and J usage is TRBJ2-7; 7 bases are a match to TRBD2. The CDR3 has 15 residues. CDR1 and CDR2 from the germline V gene are MNHEY and SMNVEV (reference sequence). The J segment lost 0 bases and the V segment lost 5 bases, leaving 7 bases of the junction unmatched. This CDR3 reads CASSPYGLDSYEQYF. As DNA, the CDR3 is TGTGCCAGCAGTCCATATGGACTAGACTCCTACGAGCAGTACTTC.

About this clone: Other DNA sequences from this sample encode an identical CDR3 as well. The chain uses TRBV28 and TRBJ1-5; TRBD1 is a possible D gene (5 bases). CDR3 length: 15 residues. Trimming pared 6 bases from V and 1 base from J, leaving 13 bases between. Germline CDR1 reads MDHEN; CDR2 reads SYDVKM. In nucleotides, the CDR3 is TGTGCCAGCAGCCTGGGGGGAAGGAGCAATCAGCCCCAGCATTTT. This encodes CASSLGGRSNQPQHF.

This clone has only one observation. The chain links TRBV4-2 to TRBJ2-7; TRBD2 is a possible D gene (6 bases). The CDR3 has 16 amino acids. Germline-derived CDR1 and CDR2 are LGHNA and YNFKEQ. V was pared by 1 base and J by 3 bases, with 16 bases between. CDR3 protein: CASSQVASASVYEQYF. The CDR3 nucleotides are TGTGCCAGCAGCCAAGTGGCTAGCGCATCCGTCTACGAGCAGTACTTC.

This chain uses TRBV18 with TRBJ1-1, with a weak D call TRBD1 (5 bases). The germline V gene encodes CDR1 KGHSH and CDR2 LQKENI. V lost 5 bases and J lost 3, with 13 bases in between. CDR3 length equals 14 residues. CDR3 nucleotide sequence: TGTGCCAGCTCATCACAGGAAAGAGACACTGAAGCTTTCTTT. It translates to CASSSQERDTEAFF.

The chain joins TRBV6-5 to TRBJ2-7, with 9 positions matching TRBD1. CDR3 size: 14 residues. V gave up 6 bases and J gave up 6 bases; unmatched junction bases: 9. Germline CDR1 MNHEY, CDR2 SVGAGI. CDR3 residues: CASRGRDREAEQYF. The CDR3 DNA reads TGTGCCAGCAGGGGCCGGGACAGGGAGGCCGAGCAGTACTTC.

The chain links TRBV6-4 to TRBJ2-2; either TRBD1 or TRBD2 may fit D (5 bases each). Per germline, CDR1 MRHNA and CDR2 SNTAGT. V was clipped by 3 bases and J by 4 bases, with 18 bases between them. The CDR3 covers 17 residues. CDR3 in amino acids: CASSEAGLARGTGELFF. As DNA, the CDR3 is TGTGCCAGCAGTGAGGCAGGGCTCGCGAGGGGCACCGGGGAGCTGTTTTTT.

This rearrangement joins TRBV11-2 to TRBJ2-3; 12 bases are a match to TRBD2. Germline V gene lookup returns CDR1 SGHAT and CDR2 FQNNGV. The CDR3 has 16 residues. V was clipped by 5 bases and J by 2 bases; unmatched bases: 5. As DNA, the CDR3 is TGTGCCAGCAGCCCCGGGACTAGCGGGCTCACAGATACGCAGTATTTT. It yields the protein CASSPGTSGLTDTQYF.

The chain carries TRBV11-1 and TRBJ2-5; D is perhaps TRBD1 (6 bases). The CDR3 runs to 16 residues. The germline V gene has CDR1 SGHAT and CDR2 FQDESV (reference sequence). Trimming removed 2 bases from V and 0 bases from J, with 13 bases in between. CDR3 sequence: CASSLWVDRNQETQYF. The CDR3 bases are TGTGCCAGCAGCTTATGGGTGGACAGAAACCAAGAGACCCAGTACTTC.

This chain links TRBV11-3 with TRBJ2-1; TRBD2 matches 10 bases. The CDR3 has 16 amino acids. Germline-derived CDR1 and CDR2 are SGHNT and YENEEA. V lost 1 base to trimming and J lost 4 bases; unmatched junction nucleotides: 4. The CDR3 nucleotides are TGTGCCAGCAGCTTAGCCCCGACTAGCGGGTACAATGAGCAGTTCTTC. This sequence encodes CASSLAPTSGYNEQFF.